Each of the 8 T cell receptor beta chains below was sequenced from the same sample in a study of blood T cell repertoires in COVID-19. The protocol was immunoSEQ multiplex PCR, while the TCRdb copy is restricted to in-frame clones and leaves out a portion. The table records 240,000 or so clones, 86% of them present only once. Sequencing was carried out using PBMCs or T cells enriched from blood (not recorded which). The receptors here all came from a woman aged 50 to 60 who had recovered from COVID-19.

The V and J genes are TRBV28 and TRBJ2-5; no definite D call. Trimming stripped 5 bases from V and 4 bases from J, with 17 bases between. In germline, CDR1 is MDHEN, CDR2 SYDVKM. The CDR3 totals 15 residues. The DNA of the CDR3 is TGTGCCAGCAGTCCAAAAGATCCCTTCGGAGAGACCCAGTACTTC. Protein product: CASSPKDPFGETQYF.

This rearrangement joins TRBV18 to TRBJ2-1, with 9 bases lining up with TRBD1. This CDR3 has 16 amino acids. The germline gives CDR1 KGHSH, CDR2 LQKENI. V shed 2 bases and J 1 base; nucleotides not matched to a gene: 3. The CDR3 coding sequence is TGTGCCAGCTCACCAGGGGGACAGGGATCCTACAATGAGCAGTTCTTC. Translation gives CASSPGGQGSYNEQFF.

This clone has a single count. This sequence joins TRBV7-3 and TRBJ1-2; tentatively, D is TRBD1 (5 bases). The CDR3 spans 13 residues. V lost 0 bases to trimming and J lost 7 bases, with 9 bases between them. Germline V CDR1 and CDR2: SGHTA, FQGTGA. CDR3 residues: CASSLTQGGGYTF. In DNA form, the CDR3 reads TGTGCCAGCAGCTTAACTCAGGGAGGTGGCTACACCTTC.

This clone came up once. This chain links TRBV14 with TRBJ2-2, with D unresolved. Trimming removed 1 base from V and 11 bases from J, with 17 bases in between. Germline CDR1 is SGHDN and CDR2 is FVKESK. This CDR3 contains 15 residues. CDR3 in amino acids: CASSQALVRSGELFF. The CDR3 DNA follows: TGTGCCAGCAGCCAAGCCCTTGTGAGGTCTGGCGAGCTGTTTTTT.

CDR3 nucleotides: TGTGCCAGCAGCTGGCGATCAGGCCGCGCAGATACGCAGTATTTT. It codes for CASSWRSGRADTQYF. This chain links TRBV11-2 with TRBJ2-3; D call uncertain. CDR1 is SGHAT, CDR2 FQNNGV, per germline. CDR3 length: 15 residues. The V gene lost 4 bases and the J gene lost 4 bases, with 15 bases spanning the gap.

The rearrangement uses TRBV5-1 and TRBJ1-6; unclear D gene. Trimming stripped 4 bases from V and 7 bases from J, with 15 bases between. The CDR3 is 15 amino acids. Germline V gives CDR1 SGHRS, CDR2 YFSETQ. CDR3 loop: CASSAGGERNSPLHF. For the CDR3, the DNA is TGCGCCAGCAGCGCAGGCGGGGAGAGGAATTCACCCCTCCACTTT.

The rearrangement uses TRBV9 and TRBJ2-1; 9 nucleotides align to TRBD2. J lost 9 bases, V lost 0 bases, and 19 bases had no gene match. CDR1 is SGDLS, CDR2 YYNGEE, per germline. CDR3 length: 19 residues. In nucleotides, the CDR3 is TGTGCCAGCAGCGTAGGTCCCTTCCTAGCGGGGTATGGTCTCACTGAGCAGTTCTTC. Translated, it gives CASSVGPFLAGYGLTEQFF.

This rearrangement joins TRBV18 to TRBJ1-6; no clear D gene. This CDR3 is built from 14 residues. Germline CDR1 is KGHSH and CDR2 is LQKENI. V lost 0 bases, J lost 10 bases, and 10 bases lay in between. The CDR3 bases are TGTGCCAGCTCACCACCGGGCCACCCATCACCCCTCCACTTT. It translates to CASSPPGHPSPLHF.